These T cell receptor beta chains were read from a single sample in a study of blood T cell repertoires in COVID-19. Profiled with immunoSEQ multiplex PCR; TCRdb holds only in-frame clones, not every one. Of roughly 220,000 clones listed, about 78% are singletons. Sequenced input: peripheral blood. These receptors were taken from a woman aged 70-85 years with acute or convalescent COVID-19. Both conserved end residues are part of each CDR3. Each record gives: V gene, J gene, CDR3 protein.

v_call: TRBV28
j_call: TRBJ2-3
cdr3_aa: CASSPYGQGGDTQYF

v_call: TRBV7-3
j_call: TRBJ2-1
cdr3_aa: CASSLANRDEQFF

v_call: TRBV27
j_call: TRBJ1-5
cdr3_aa: CASGGTVSNQPQHF

v_call: TRBV6-4
j_call: TRBJ1-4
cdr3_aa: CASREGPNEKLFF

v_call: TRBV10-3
j_call: TRBJ2-2
cdr3_aa: CAISVGQGGTGELFF

v_call: TRBV7-3
j_call: TRBJ2-1
cdr3_aa: CASSYRGMGNEQFF

v_call: TRBV7-6
j_call: TRBJ1-6
cdr3_aa: CASSLEGGVRTYNSPLHF

v_call: TRBV18
j_call: TRBJ2-7
cdr3_aa: CASSQGTDEQYF

v_call: TRBV28
j_call: TRBJ1-1
cdr3_aa: CASSPAAGGTEAFF

v_call: TRBV5-6
j_call: TRBJ1-5
cdr3_aa: CASSSWDRRNQPQHF

v_call: TRBV27
j_call: TRBJ1-5
cdr3_aa: CASSLSRYGFGDQPQHF

v_call: TRBV2
j_call: TRBJ1-4
cdr3_aa: CASSRTVIEKLFF

v_call: TRBV6-5
j_call: TRBJ1-1
cdr3_aa: CASRERGGGDTEAFF

v_call: TRBV24-1
j_call: TRBJ2-7
cdr3_aa: CATSDFQGSEQYF